This record concerns one T cell receptor (beta chain) sequence. This specimen comes from a study of blood T cell repertoires in COVID-19. On the study more broadly: Some COVID-19 samples were acute and others convalescent; all came from the United States, Italy and Spain. Nucleic acid was either cDNA or gDNA, and it came from T cells, B-cell-depleted T cells, or PBMCs.

This CDR3 has 15 amino acids. Germline-derived CDR1 and CDR2 are LGHNA and YSLEER. V shed 4 bases and J 4 bases; nucleotides not matched to a gene: 8. Original methodology: Amplification from reference gene primers served as the basis for estimated nucleated cell counts. Sequencing used immunoSEQ multiplex PCR; TCRdb keeps in-frame clones, though not all of them. V and J calls and clone size are given by that table; D and trimming were obtained from the DNA. In the table there are 150,000 or so clones, more than 65% of which are singletons. The chain links TRBV4-3 to TRBJ2-7, with 9 bases identical to TRBD2. Sequencing used peripheral blood. This receptor was identified in a woman aged 60-70 years with acute or convalescent COVID-19. In nucleotides, the CDR3 is TGCGCCAGCAGCCCCATAGCGGGAGTCGGGTACGAGCAGTACTTC. This gives the protein CASSPIAGVGYEQYF.